A single sample is the source of the 2 T cell receptor beta chains below, sequenced in a study of T cells in Graves' hyperthyroidism and ophthalmopathy (dated by TCRdb to between 2017 and 2020). The library came from multiplex PCR. The listed sequencing device is Illumina HiSeq 2000. The TCR beta CDR3 regions were amplified from RNA transcripts. For the first round of RT-PCR on the TCR CDR3, the HTBI primer set was used together with the Qiagen OneStep RT-PCR kit. TCRdb reran the public reads through fastp at Q25 and MiXCR, keeping productive beta chains. CDR3 protein duplicates are merged, each entry listing the most common genes and DNA. Counted in this sample were around 250,000 distinct CDR3 sequences; roughly 15% of them appeared once. The ten most abundant clones make up 10% to 15% of the sample. The sample comprised blood. These receptors were obtained from a woman aged 40 to 50 with Graves' hyperthyroidism that later progressed to Graves' ophthalmopathy.

This clonotype was detected many times. The chain carries TRBV5-1 and TRBJ2-1; 7 bases map to TRBD2. CDR1 SGHRS and CDR2 YFSETQ come from the germline V gene. The J segment lost 3 bases and the V segment lost 3 bases, leaving 3 bases of the junction unmatched. The CDR3 is made up of 14 amino acids. The CDR3 bases are TGCGCCAGCAGCTCCGGGACTAACTACAATGAGCAGTTCTTC. This translates into CASSSGTNYNEQFF.

This clonotype was seen only once. A much larger clone lies a single base off, so this may be a read error. The chain couples TRBV5-1 to TRBJ2-1; D is perhaps TRBD1 or TRBD2 (6 bases each). Germline V gene data show CDR1 as SGHRS and CDR2 as YFSETQ. CDR3 length equals 14 residues. Between the trimmed V and J ends, which lost 0 bases and 10 bases, there was a span of 14 bases. This chain's CDR3 is CASSLGTQGGEQFF. CDR3 sequence (DNA): TGCGCCAGCAGCTTGGGAACGCAAGGGGGGGAGCAGTTCTTC.